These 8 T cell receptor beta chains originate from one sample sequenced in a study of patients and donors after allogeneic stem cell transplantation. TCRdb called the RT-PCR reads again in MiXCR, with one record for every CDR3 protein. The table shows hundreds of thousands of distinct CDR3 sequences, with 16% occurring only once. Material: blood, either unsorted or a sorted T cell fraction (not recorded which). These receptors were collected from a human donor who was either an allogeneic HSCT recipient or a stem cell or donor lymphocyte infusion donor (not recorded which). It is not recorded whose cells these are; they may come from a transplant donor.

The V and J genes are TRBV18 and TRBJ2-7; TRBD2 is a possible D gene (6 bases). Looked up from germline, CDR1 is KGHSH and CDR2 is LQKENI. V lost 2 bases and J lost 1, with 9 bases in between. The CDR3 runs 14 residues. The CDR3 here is CASSPVGGSYEQYF. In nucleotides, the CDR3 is TGTGCCAGCTCACCAGTTGGGGGGTCCTACGAGCAGTACTTC.

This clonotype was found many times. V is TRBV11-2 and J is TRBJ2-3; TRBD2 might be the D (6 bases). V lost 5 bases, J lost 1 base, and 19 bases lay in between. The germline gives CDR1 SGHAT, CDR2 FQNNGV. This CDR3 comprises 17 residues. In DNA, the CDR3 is TGTGCCAGCAGCCCTCACCGGGACTCCCATCGCACAGATACGCAGTATTTT. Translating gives CASSPHRDSHRTDTQYF.

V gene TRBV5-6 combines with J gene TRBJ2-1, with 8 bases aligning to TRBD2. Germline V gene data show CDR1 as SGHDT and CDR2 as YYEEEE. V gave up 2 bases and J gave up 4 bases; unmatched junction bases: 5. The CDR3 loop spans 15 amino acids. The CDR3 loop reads CASSFSREVYNEQFF. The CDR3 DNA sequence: TGTGCCAGCAGCTTCTCGCGGGAGGTTTACAATGAGCAGTTCTTC.

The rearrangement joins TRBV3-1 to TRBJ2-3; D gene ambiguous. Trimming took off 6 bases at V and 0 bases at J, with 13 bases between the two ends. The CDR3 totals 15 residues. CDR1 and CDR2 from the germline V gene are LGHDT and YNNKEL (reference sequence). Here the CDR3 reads CASSPRLPSTDTQYF. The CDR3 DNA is TGTGCCAGCAGTCCCAGGCTGCCTAGCACAGATACGCAGTATTTT.

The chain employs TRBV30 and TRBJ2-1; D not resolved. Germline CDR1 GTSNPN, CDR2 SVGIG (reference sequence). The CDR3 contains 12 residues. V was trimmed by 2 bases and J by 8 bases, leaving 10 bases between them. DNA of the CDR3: TGTGCCTGGAGTACGGCCTTCGATGAGCAGTTCTTC. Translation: CAWSTAFDEQFF.

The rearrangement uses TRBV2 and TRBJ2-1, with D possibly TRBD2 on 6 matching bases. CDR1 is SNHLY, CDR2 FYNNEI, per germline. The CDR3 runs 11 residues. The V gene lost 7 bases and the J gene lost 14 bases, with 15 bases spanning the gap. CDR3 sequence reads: CASNAGTRKFF. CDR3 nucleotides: TGTGCCAGCAACGCGGGGACTCGGAAGTTCTTC.

The CDR3: CASSQIPTGGRTEAFF. The CDR3 coding sequence is TGCGCCAGCAGCCAAATTCCGACAGGGGGCCGGACTGAAGCTTTCTTT. The chain is built from TRBV4-1 and TRBJ1-1, with 10 positions matching TRBD1. Trimming removed 2 bases from V and 5 bases from J; junction bases left unmatched: 8. Germline lookup yields CDR1 MGHRA and CDR2 YSYEKL. The CDR3 is 16 amino acids.

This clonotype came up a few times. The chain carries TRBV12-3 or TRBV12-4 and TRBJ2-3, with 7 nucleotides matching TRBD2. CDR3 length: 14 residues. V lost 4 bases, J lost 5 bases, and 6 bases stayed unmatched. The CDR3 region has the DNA TGTGCCAGCAGTTCACGGGGGGAAGTAGATACGCAGTATTTT. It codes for CASSSRGEVDTQYF.